Following are 17 T cell receptor beta chains from one sample sequenced in a study of graft-versus-host responses after intestinal transplantation. The method was immunoSEQ multiplex PCR; TCRdb's version includes in-frame clones alone and lacks a portion of them. In the table there are about 9,500 clones, around 27% of which are singletons. Sequences were derived from alloreactive CD4+ T cells from a mixed lymphocyte reaction culture, sampled before intestinal transplant. The subset: CFSE-low proliferating T cells sorted from roughly six-day pre-transplant mixed lymphocyte reaction (GvH or HvG direction). These TCRs come from a human patient who received an intestinal transplant.

V usage is TRBV6-5 and J usage is TRBJ2-5, with 9 bases fitting TRBD1. The DNA end favors TRBJ2-7, so the J call may be wrong. The length of the CDR3 is 13 residues. Germline V gives CDR1 MNHEY, CDR2 SVGAGI. The CDR3: CASSRDRDYEQYF. In nucleotides, the CDR3 is TGTGCCAGCAGCAGGGACAGGGATTACGAGCAGTACTTC.

Within the sample, this clone is medium-sized. The V and J genes are TRBV23-1 and TRBJ2-7; D call uncertain. TRBV23-1 carries the ORF label, with uncertain function. The CDR3 is 16 residues long. V lost 6 bases, J lost 4 bases, and 22 bases lay in between. The CDR3 DNA is TGCGCCAGCAGCCGCCCCGAGTCCATGCTTGCGTACGAGCAGTACTTC. It specifies CASSRPESMLAYEQYF.

The J gene is TRBJ2-7, the V gene TRBV4-2; no clear D gene. The germline CDR1 and CDR2 sequences are LGHNA and YNFKEQ. The CDR3 has 13 amino acids. The V gene lost 0 bases and the J gene lost 0 bases, with 3 bases spanning the gap. CDR3 sequence (DNA): TGTGCCAGCAGCCAAGACTTCTCCTACGAGCAGTACTTC. This sequence encodes CASSQDFSYEQYF.

This clone is judged medium-sized. The chain carries TRBV19 and TRBJ2-7; possibly TRBD1 for D (6 bases). V lost 3 bases and J 1 base, leaving 7 bases between the germline ends. Germline lookup yields CDR1 LNHDA and CDR2 SQIVND (reference sequence). CDR3 size: 13 residues. The CDR3 here is CASSIGQSYEQYF. CDR3 in DNA: TGTGCCAGTAGTATTGGACAGTCCTACGAGCAGTACTTC. Based on the CDR3 plus reference TRBV19 and TRBJ2-7, the full variable domain is DGGITQSPKYLFRKEGQNVTLSCEQNLNHDAMYWYRQDPGQGLRLIYYSQIVNDFQKGDIAEGYSVSREKKESFPLTVTSAQKNPTAFYLCASSIGQSYEQYFGPGTRLTVT.

A remark on this clone: Other DNA sequences within the sample encode an identical CDR3. The genes are TRBV7-6 and TRBJ2-7; unclear D gene. The CDR3 extends over 16 amino acids. V dropped 5 bases and J dropped 4 bases, with 21 bases sitting between them. From germline, CDR1 is SGHVS and CDR2 FNYEAQ. The CDR3 protein is CASSPSPRKAAYEQYF. The DNA of the CDR3 is TGTGCCAGCAGCCCCTCCCCGCGAAAGGCGGCATACGAGCAGTACTTC.

The chain couples TRBV27 to TRBJ2-7; D is ambiguous. This CDR3 has 11 residues. CDR1 MNHEY and CDR2 SMNVEV come from the germline V gene (reference sequence). The ends were cut back, 4 bases at V and 7 bases at J, with 8 bases in the middle. The CDR3 sequence is CASSYSVEQYF. The CDR3 nucleotides are TGTGCCAGCAGTTACTCGGTTGAGCAGTACTTC.

The rearrangement uses TRBV7-2 and TRBJ2-1; a weak D match, TRBD2 (6 bases). The germline V gene has CDR1 SGHTA and CDR2 FQGNSA. The CDR3 runs 17 residues. Trimming left V 2 bases short and J 7 bases short, with 21 bases between. This CDR3 is CASSLSGKAWGDNEQFF. In DNA, the CDR3 is TGTGCCAGCAGCTTATCGGGGAAGGCTTGGGGGGATAATGAGCAGTTCTTC.

The chain links TRBV6-5 to TRBJ1-1; 8 nucleotides agree with TRBD1. The CDR3 contains 14 residues. From germline, CDR1 is MNHEY and CDR2 SVGAGI. Trimming at V came to 5 bases and at J to 1 base, leaving 3 bases not matched to a gene. The CDR3 loop is CASSAGTGNTEAFF. CDR3 sequence (DNA): TGTGCCAGCAGTGCTGGGACAGGGAACACTGAAGCTTTCTTT.

This clone was counted between two and nine times. The V gene is TRBV7-9, the J gene TRBJ2-1; 7 bases agree with TRBD1. Germline CDR1 SEHNR, CDR2 FQNEAQ (reference sequence). J gave up 9 bases and V 3 bases, and 5 bases lay outside the gene matches. The CDR3 has 13 amino acids. Here the CDR3 reads CASSFPQGTEQFF. CDR3 bases: TGTGCCAGCAGCTTCCCACAGGGGACTGAGCAGTTCTTC.

This clone appeared a few times. The rearrangement joins TRBV10-2 to TRBJ2-7; D is undetermined. The length of the CDR3 is 11 residues. Trimming pared 3 bases from V and 3 bases from J, leaving 3 bases between. Germline-derived CDR1 and CDR2 are WSHSY and SAAADI. DNA of the CDR3: TGCGCCAGCAGTGACCTCTACGAGCAGTACTTC. Encoded protein: CASSDLYEQYF.

The J gene is TRBJ2-3, the V gene TRBV5-8; 7 bases match TRBD1. Germline V gene sequence: CDR1 SGHTS, CDR2 YDEGEE. The CDR3 sequence is 15 residues long. The V and J ends lost 4 bases and 0 bases, in that order; junction bases with no gene match: 5. The CDR3 region has the DNA TGTGCCAGCAGCGTGGGGGACAGTAGCACAGATACGCAGTATTTT. Translation: CASSVGDSSTDTQYF.

The gene calls are TRBV28 and TRBJ1-1; D is uncertain. This CDR3 spans 15 amino acids. Trimming shortened V by 6 bases and J by 5 bases, and 19 bases separated the two germline ends. Germline lookup yields CDR1 MDHEN and CDR2 SYDVKM. CDR3 region: CASSGFLEGTTEAFF. CDR3 coding DNA: TGTGCCAGCAGCGGATTTCTAGAGGGTACAACTGAAGCTTTCTTT.

The genes are TRBV4-1 and TRBJ1-4; TRBD1 aligns across 7 bases. Germline trimming cut 4 bases from V and 3 bases from J; bases unmatched to any gene: 2. The CDR3 runs to 14 residues. Germline lookup yields CDR1 MGHRA and CDR2 YSYEKL. The CDR3 DNA is TGCGCCAGCAGCCTCCAGGGGGCTAATGAAAAACTGTTTTTT. Residues: CASSLQGANEKLFF.

By proportion, this clone is medium-sized. The V and J genes are TRBV6-6 and TRBJ1-3; D is unresolved. CDR1 is MNHNY and CDR2 is SVGAGI in the germline V gene (reference sequence). V was shortened by 7 bases and J by 6 bases, with 19 bases between the two germline ends. CDR3 length equals 15 residues. The CDR3 protein is CASTKWAHEENTIYF. CDR3 nucleotides: TGTGCCAGCACTAAGTGGGCCCATGAGGAAAACACCATATATTTT.

This clone was recorded a few times. This sequence joins TRBV18 and TRBJ2-7; weak D call: TRBD1 (6 bases). This CDR3 is 13 amino acids long. CDR1 KGHSH and CDR2 LQKENI come from the germline V gene. V dropped 0 bases and J dropped 3 bases, with 6 bases sitting between them. The CDR3 spells CASSPPDSYEQYF. The CDR3 DNA is TGTGCCAGCTCACCACCGGACAGCTACGAGCAGTACTTC.

This sequence joins TRBV7-3 and TRBJ1-2, with TRBD1 as a possible D gene (5 bases). Trimming took off 4 bases at V and 7 bases at J, with 7 bases between the two ends. From germline, CDR1 is SGHTA and CDR2 FQGTGA. The CDR3 consists of 11 residues. As DNA, the CDR3 is TGTGCCAGCAGCTCGGGACTTGGCTACACCTTC. Translating it yields CASSSGLGYTF.

This clone has a single count. The rearrangement uses TRBV5-8 and TRBJ2-5; 7 bases match TRBD2. The CDR3 has 14 amino acids. Germline CDR1 reads SGHTS; CDR2 reads YDEGEE. The trim removed 2 bases at V and 0 bases at J, leaving 1 base unmatched. The CDR3 protein is CASSLRGDQETQYF. The DNA for the CDR3 is TGTGCCAGCAGCTTACGGGGGGACCAAGAGACCCAGTACTTC.